This T cell receptor (beta chain) was recovered during a study of identical twins. V was cut by 1 base and J by 5 bases, with 20 bases left in between. From germline, CDR1 is DFQATT and CDR2 SNEGSKA (reference sequence). The CDR3 consists of 16 residues. After template switching added a universal primer site, the resulting cDNA carried unique molecular identifiers. TCRdb re-called the 5' RACE reads with MiXCR, one entry per CDR3 protein. The data show 350,000 to 500,000 distinct CDR3 sequences, less than 20% seen once. This clonotype has ten or more counts. No donor was unhealthy or non-Caucasian. The receptor was isolated from a man between 50 and 59 years old in good health. The sequenced sample was naive T cells sorted from blood. This chain uses TRBV20-1 with TRBJ1-1; D is perhaps TRBD1 (5 bases). In DNA form, the CDR3 reads TGCAGTGCTAGAGGGAGCAGGGAGAGGAGTAGGACTGAAGCTTTCTTT. It is translated as CSARGSRERSRTEAFF.